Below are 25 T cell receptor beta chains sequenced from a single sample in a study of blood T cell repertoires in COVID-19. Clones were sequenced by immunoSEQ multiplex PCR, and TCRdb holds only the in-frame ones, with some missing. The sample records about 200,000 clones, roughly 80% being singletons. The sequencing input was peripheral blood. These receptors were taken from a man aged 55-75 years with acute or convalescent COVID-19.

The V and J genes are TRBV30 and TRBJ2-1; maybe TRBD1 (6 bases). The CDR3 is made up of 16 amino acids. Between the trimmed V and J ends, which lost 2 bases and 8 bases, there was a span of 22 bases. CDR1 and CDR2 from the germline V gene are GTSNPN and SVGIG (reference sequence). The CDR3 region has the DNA TGTGCCTGGAGTAAAGTCCGCAGGGGAAGTAACGATGAGCAGTTCTTC. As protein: CAWSKVRRGSNDEQFF.

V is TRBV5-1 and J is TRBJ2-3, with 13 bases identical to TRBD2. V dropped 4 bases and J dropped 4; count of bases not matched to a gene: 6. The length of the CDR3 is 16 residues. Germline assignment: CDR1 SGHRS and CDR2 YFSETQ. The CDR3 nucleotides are TGCGCCAGCAGCGACCGACTAGCGGGAGGCCCAGATACGCAGTATTTT. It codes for CASSDRLAGGPDTQYF.

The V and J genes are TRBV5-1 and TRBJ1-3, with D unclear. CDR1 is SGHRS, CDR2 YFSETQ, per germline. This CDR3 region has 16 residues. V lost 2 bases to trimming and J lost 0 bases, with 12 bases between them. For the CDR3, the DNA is TGCGCCAGCAGCTTAACAGCCGACTACTCTGGAAACACCATATATTTT. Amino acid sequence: CASSLTADYSGNTIYF.

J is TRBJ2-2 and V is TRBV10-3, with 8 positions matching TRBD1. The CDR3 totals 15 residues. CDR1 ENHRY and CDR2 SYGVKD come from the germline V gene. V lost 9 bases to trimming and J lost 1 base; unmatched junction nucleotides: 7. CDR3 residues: CAISLGTGNTGELFF. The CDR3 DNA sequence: TGTGCCATAAGTCTCGGGACAGGGAACACCGGGGAGCTGTTTTTT.

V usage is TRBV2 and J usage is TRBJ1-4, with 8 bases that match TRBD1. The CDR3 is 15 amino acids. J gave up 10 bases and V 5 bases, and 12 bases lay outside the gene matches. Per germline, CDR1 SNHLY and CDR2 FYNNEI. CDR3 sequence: CASSPPDRALPKLFF. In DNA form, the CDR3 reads TGTGCCAGCAGTCCCCCGGACAGGGCCCTCCCAAAACTGTTTTTT. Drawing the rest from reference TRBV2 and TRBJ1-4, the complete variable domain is EPEVTQTPSHQVTQMGQEVILRCVPISNHLYFYWYRQILGQKVEFLVSFYNNEISEKSEIFDDQFSVERPDGSNFTLKIRSTKLEDSAMYFCASSPPDRALPKLFFGSGTQLSVL.

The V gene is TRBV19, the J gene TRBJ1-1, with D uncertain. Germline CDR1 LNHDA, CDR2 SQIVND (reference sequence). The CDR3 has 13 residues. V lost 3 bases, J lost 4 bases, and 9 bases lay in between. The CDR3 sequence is CASSITDPTEAFF. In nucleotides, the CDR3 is TGTGCCAGTAGTATTACAGACCCCACTGAAGCTTTCTTT.

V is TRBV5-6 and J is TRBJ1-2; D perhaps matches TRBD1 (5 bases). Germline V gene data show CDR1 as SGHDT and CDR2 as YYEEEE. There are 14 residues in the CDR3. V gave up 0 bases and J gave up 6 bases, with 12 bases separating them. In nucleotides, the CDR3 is TGTGCCAGCAGCTTGGGGCAGGGCCTGCATGGCTACACCTTC. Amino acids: CASSLGQGLHGYTF. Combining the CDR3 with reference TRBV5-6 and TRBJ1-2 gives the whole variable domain DAGVTQSPTHLIKTRGQQVTLRCSPKSGHDTVSWYQQALGQGPQFIFQYYEEEERQRGNFPDRFSGHQFPNYSSELNVNALLLGDSALYLCASSLGQGLHGYTFGSGTRLTVV.

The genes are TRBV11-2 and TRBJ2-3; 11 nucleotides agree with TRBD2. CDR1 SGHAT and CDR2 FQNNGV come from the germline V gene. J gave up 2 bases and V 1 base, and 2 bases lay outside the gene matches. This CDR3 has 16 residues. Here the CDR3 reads CASSLATSGVTDTQYF. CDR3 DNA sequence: TGTGCCAGCAGCTTAGCGACTAGCGGGGTCACAGATACGCAGTATTTT. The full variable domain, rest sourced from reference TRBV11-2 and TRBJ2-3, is EAGVAQSPRYKIIEKRQSVAFWCNPISGHATLYWYQQILGQGPKLLIQFQNNGVVDDSQLPKDRFSAERLKGVDSTLKIQPAKLEDSAVYLCASSLATSGVTDTQYFGPGTRLTVL.

The CDR3 region is CASNENPGLKNTEAFF. The CDR3 DNA is TGTGCCAGCAACGAGAATCCGGGACTCAAGAACACTGAAGCTTTCTTT. The rearrangement joins TRBV5-4 to TRBJ1-1; tentatively, D is TRBD1 (5 bases). V gave up 6 bases and J gave up 1 base, with 19 bases separating them. In germline, CDR1 is SGHNT, CDR2 YYREEE (reference sequence). The CDR3 is 16 amino acids.

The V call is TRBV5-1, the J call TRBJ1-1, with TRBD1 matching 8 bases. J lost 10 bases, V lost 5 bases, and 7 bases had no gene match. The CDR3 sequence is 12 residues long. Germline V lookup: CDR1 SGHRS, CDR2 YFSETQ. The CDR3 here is CASRVRGHRAFF. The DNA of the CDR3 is TGCGCCAGCAGGGTCAGGGGGCATCGAGCTTTCTTT.

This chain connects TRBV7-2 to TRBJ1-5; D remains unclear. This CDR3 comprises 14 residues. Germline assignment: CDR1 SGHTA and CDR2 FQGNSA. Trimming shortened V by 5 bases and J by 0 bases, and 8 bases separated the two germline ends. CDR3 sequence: CASSPFSSNQPQHF. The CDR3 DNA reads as TGTGCCAGCAGCCCCTTCAGTAGCAATCAGCCCCAGCATTTT.

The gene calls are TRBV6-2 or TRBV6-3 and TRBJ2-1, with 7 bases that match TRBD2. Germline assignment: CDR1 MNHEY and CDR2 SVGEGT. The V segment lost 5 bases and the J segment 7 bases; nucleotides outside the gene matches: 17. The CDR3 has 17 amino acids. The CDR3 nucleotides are TGTGCCAGCAGTCGGCAACGGGGGGATTTGCGATCGAATGAGCAGTTCTTC. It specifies CASSRQRGDLRSNEQFF.

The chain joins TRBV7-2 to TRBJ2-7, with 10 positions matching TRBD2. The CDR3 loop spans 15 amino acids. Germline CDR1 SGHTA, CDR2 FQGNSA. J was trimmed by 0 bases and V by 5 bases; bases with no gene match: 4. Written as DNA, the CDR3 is TGTGCCAGCAGCCCACTAGCGGGGAGCTCCTACGAGCAGTACTTC. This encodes CASSPLAGSSYEQYF.

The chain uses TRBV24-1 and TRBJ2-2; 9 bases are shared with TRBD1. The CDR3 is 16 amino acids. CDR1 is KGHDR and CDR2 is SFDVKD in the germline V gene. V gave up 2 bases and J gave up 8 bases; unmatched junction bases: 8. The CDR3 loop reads CATSDSTGQGLGELFF. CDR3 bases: TGTGCCACCAGTGATTCGACGGGACAGGGTTTGGGGGAGCTGTTTTTT.

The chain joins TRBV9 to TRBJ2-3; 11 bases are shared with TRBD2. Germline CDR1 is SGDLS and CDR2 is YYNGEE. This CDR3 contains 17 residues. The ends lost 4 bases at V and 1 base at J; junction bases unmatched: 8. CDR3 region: CASSIPTSGVRTDTQYF. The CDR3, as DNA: TGTGCCAGCAGCATACCGACTAGCGGGGTCCGCACAGATACGCAGTATTTT.

The CDR3 DNA follows: TGTGCCAGCAGCCCGGGAATCCCGGGGGGAGAGACCCAGTACTTC. Its translation: CASSPGIPGGETQYF. This chain joins TRBV7-9 and TRBJ2-5, with TRBD2 matching over 7 bases. This CDR3 comprises 15 residues. Germline V gene data show CDR1 as SEHNR and CDR2 as FQNEAQ (reference sequence). Trimming at V came to 5 bases and at J to 4 bases, leaving 10 bases not matched to a gene.

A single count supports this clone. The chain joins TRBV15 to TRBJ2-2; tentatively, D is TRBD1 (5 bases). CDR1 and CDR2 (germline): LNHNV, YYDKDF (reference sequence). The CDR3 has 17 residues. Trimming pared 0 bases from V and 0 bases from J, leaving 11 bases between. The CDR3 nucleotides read TGTGCCACCAGCAGAGATCATACAGGAACGAACACCGGGGAGCTGTTTTTT. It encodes CATSRDHTGTNTGELFF.

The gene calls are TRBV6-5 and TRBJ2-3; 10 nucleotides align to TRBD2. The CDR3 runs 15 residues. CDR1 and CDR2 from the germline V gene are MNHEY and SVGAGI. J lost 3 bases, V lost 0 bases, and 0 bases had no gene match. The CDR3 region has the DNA TGTGCCAGCAGTTACTCGACTAGCGGGACAGATACGCAGTATTTT. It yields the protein CASSYSTSGTDTQYF.

CDR3 sequence reads: CASSPLGQGVFEQYF. CDR3 bases: TGTGCCAGCAGCCCCCTGGGACAGGGGGTTTTCGAGCAGTACTTC. J is TRBJ2-7 and V is TRBV3-1 (or the pseudogene TRBV3-2), with 11 bases identical to TRBD1. CDR1 LGHDT and CDR2 YNNKEL come from the germline V gene (reference sequence). The CDR3 is 15 amino acids. V was pared by 4 bases and J by 6 bases, with 8 bases of the junction left unmatched.

The DNA of the CDR3 is TGCGCCAGCAGTAACGGAGCGGGAGGCGCCACAGATACGCAGTATTTT. This gives the protein CASSNGAGGATDTQYF. This chain uses TRBV5-1 with TRBJ2-3; TRBD2 matches 9 bases. The CDR3 sequence is 16 residues long. The ends lost 5 bases at V and 2 bases at J; junction bases unmatched: 9. The germline V gene has CDR1 SGHRS and CDR2 YFSETQ.

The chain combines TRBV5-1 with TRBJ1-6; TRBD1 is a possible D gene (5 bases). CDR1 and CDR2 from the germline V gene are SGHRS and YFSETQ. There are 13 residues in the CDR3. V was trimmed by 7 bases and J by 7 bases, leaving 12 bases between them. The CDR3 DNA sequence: TGCGCCAGCGGACAAGGGCACAATTCACCCCTCCACTTT. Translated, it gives CASGQGHNSPLHF. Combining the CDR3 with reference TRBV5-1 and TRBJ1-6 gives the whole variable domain KAGVTQTPRYLIKTRGQQVTLSCSPISGHRSVSWYQQTPGQGLQFLFEYFSETQRNKGNFPGRFSGRQFSNSRSEMNVSTLELGDSALYLCASGQGHNSPLHFGNGTRLTVT.

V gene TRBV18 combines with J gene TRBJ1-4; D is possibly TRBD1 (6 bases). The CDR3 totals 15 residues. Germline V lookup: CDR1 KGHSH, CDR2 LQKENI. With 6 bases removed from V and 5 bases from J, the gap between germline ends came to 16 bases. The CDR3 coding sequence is TGTGCCAGCTCGGGACAAAGGGACGGGAATGAAAAACTGTTTTTT. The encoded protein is CASSGQRDGNEKLFF. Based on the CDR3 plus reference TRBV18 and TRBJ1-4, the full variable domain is NAGVMQNPRHLVRRRGQEARLRCSPMKGHSHVYWYRQLPEEGLKFMVYLQKENIIDESGMPKERFSAEFPKEGPSILRIQQVVRGDSAAYFCASSGQRDGNEKLFFGSGTQLSVL.

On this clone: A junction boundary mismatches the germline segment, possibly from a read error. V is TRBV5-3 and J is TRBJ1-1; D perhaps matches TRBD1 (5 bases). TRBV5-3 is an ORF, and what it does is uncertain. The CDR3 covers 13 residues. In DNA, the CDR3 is TGTGCCGGAAGGGACGAGGGGAACACTGAAGCTTTCTTT. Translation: CAGRDEGNTEAFF.

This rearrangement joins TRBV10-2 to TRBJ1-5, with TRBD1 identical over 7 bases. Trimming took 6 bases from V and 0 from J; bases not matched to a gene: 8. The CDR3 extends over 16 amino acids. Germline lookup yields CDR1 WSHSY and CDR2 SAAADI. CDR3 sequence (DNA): TGCGCCAGCAGCCGGACAGGACGTTATAGCAATCAGCCCCAGCATTTT. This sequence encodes CASSRTGRYSNQPQHF.

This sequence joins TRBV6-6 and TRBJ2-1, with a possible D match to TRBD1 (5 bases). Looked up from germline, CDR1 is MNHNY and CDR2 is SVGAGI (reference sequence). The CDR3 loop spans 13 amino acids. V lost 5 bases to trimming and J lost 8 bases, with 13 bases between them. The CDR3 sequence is CASSHTPGYEQFF. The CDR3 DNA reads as TGTGCCAGCAGTCACACCCCAGGGTATGAGCAGTTCTTC.